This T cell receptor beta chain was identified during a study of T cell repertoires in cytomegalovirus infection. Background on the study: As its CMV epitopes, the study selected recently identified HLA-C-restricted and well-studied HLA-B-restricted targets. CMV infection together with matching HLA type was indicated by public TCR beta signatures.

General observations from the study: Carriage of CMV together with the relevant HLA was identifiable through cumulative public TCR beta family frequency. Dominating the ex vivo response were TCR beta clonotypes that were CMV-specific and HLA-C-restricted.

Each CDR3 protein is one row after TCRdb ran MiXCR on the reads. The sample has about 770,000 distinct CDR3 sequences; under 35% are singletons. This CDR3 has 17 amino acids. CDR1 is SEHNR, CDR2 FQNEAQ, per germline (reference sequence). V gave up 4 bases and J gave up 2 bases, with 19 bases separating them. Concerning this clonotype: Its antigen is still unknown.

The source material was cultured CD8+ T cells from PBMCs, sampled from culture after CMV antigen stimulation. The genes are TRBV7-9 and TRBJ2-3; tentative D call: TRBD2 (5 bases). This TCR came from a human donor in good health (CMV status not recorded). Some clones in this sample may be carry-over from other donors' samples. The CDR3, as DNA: TGTGCCAGCAGCTCAATGGAGGCAGGAGAATTCACAGATACGCAGTATTTT. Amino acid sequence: CASSSMEAGEFTDTQYF.